The 2 T cell receptor beta chains presented below share a single source sample, sequenced in a study of OX40 agonist ivuxolimab in advanced cancers. The table came from immunoSEQ multiplex PCR; TCRdb's copy has only in-frame clones and leaves some out. Here the sample spans about 27,000 clones, about 90% being singletons. The sample consisted of CD4+ or CD8+ T cells sorted from blood, taken in a trial of the OX40 agonist ivuxolimab. These receptors all come from an adult with an advanced solid tumor such as melanoma, head and neck, liver or kidney cancer.

The V call is TRBV4-2, the J call TRBJ1-6, with TRBD1 as a possible D gene (5 bases). V was clipped by 0 bases and J by 2 bases, with 5 bases between them. This CDR3 region has 15 residues. Germline CDR1 is LGHNA and CDR2 is YNFKEQ. CDR3 nucleotides: TGTGCCAGCAGCCAAGAGGGGGCCTATAATTCACCCCTCCACTTT. Protein product: CASSQEGAYNSPLHF.

V usage is TRBV11-2 and J usage is TRBJ2-2; no definite D call. V was cut by 4 bases and J by 11 bases, with 11 bases left in between. CDR1 is SGHAT, CDR2 FQNNGV, per germline. The CDR3 loop spans 12 amino acids. CDR3 residues: CASSSPAIELFF. The DNA for the CDR3 is TGTGCCAGCAGCTCTCCGGCGATAGAGCTGTTTTTT. Variable domain in full (rest from reference TRBV11-2 and TRBJ2-2): EAGVAQSPRYKIIEKRQSVAFWCNPISGHATLYWYQQILGQGPKLLIQFQNNGVVDDSQLPKDRFSAERLKGVDSTLKIQPAKLEDSAVYLCASSSPAIELFFGEGSRLTVL.